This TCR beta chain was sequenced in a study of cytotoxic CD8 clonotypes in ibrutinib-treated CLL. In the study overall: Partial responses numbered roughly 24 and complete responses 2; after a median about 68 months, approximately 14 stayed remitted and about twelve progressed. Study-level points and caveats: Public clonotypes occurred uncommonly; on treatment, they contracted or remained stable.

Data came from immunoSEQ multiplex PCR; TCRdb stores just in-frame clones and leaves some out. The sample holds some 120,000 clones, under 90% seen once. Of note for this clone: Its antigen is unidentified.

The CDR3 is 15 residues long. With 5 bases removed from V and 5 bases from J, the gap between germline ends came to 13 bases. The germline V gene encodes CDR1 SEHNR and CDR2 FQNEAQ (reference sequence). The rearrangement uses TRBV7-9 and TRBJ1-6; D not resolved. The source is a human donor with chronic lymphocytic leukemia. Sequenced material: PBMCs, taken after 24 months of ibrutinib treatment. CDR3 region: CASSHPTSDNSPLHF. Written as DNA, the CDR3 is TGTGCCAGCAGCCACCCCACGTCGGATAATTCACCCCTCCACTTT.